This entry lists 23 T cell receptor beta chains sequenced from one sample in a study of cytomegalovirus exposure and HLA in healthy donors. The PCR employed 60 Vbeta primers together with 13 Jbeta primers. The assay was immunoSEQ multiplex PCR, and TCRdb's table has in-frame clones only and misses some. The profile covers roughly 130,000 clones, with about two thirds appearing a single time and about 3% taken by the ten largest. The material sequenced was PBMCs. These receptors came from a human donor in good health.

The V and J genes are TRBV5-1 and TRBJ2-3, with 13 bases fitting TRBD2. Looked up from germline, CDR1 is SGHRS and CDR2 is YFSETQ. V was clipped by 0 bases and J by 5 bases; unmatched bases: 0. The CDR3 consists of 15 residues. CDR3 bases: TGCGCCAGCAGCTTGGGACTAGCGGGGGGAGATACGCAGTATTTT. Translation: CASSLGLAGGDTQYF.

The chain links TRBV10-3 to TRBJ2-2; 7 positions match TRBD2. Germline-derived CDR1 and CDR2 are ENHRY and SYGVKD. CDR3 length: 14 residues. The ends lost 11 bases at V and 3 bases at J; junction bases unmatched: 9. The CDR3 spells CAAWAGRDTGELFF. DNA of the CDR3: TGTGCCGCTTGGGCAGGGAGGGACACCGGGGAGCTGTTTTTT.

This chain's CDR3 is CASNRGGDSPLHF. CDR3 coding DNA: TGCGCCAGCAACAGGGGGGGAGACTCACCCCTCCACTTT. V usage is TRBV4-3 and J usage is TRBJ1-6; 8 bases are a match to TRBD1. The CDR3 contains 13 residues. CDR1 and CDR2 from the germline V gene are LGHNA and YSLEER. With V trimmed by 7 bases and J by 10 bases, 6 bases remained unmatched.

J is TRBJ2-7 and V is TRBV30; 7 bases are shared with TRBD2. Germline CDR1 GTSNPN, CDR2 SVGIG (reference sequence). V gave up 0 bases and J gave up 0 bases; unmatched junction bases: 2. This CDR3 is 14 amino acids long. As DNA, the CDR3 is TGTGCCTGGAGTGTCGGGGGGAGCTCCTACGAGCAGTACTTC. This codes for CAWSVGGSSYEQYF.

A note on this clone: Its ends do not fully match the called genes, so a read error is possible. CDR3 sequence reads: CSAITGKEGVF. DNA of the CDR3: TGCAGCGCCATAACAGGGAAGGAAGGAGTATTT. The chain joins TRBV29-1 to TRBJ1-1; tentatively, D is TRBD1 (6 bases). This CDR3 is built from 11 residues. CDR1 is SQVTM and CDR2 is ANQGSEA in the germline V gene.

This rearrangement joins TRBV2 to TRBJ2-1; 8 nucleotides match TRBD2. Trimming at V came to 2 bases and at J to 13 bases, leaving 4 bases not matched to a gene. The CDR3 spans 12 residues. The V gene's germline CDR1 is SNHLY and CDR2 FYNNEI. CDR3 in amino acids: CASSELREVQFF. DNA of the CDR3: TGTGCCAGCAGTGAATTGCGGGAGGTCCAGTTCTTC. Complete variable domain (other parts from reference TRBV2 and TRBJ2-1): EPEVTQTPSHQVTQMGQEVILRCVPISNHLYFYWYRQILGQKVEFLVSFYNNEISEKSEIFDDQFSVERPDGSNFTLKIRSTKLEDSAMYFCASSELREVQFFGPGTRLTVL.

In its sample, this clone was seen a few times. This chain links TRBV11-3 with TRBJ1-1; a possible D gene is TRBD1 (5 bases). V shed 2 bases and J shed 5 bases, with 9 bases lying between them. The CDR3 has 13 amino acids. Germline V gene data show CDR1 as SGHNT and CDR2 as YENEEA. CDR3 sequence (DNA): TGTGCCAGCAGCTTAAGCAGGGTTACTGAAGCTTTCTTT. Translated: CASSLSRVTEAFF.

The chain carries TRBV27 and TRBJ2-1; D is possibly TRBD1 (5 bases). Germline V gene data show CDR1 as MNHEY and CDR2 as SMNVEV (reference sequence). Trimming left V 9 bases short and J 9 bases short, with 18 bases between. CDR3 length: 13 residues. CDR3 DNA: TGTGCCAGTTCCGGAGCAGCCCAGGGTGAGCAGTTCTTC. Residues: CASSGAAQGEQFF.

CDR3 in DNA: TGTGCCAGCAGCCCGCTGACAGTGAACACTGAAGCTTTCTTT. It encodes CASSPLTVNTEAFF. This sequence joins TRBV5-4 and TRBJ1-1; possibly TRBD1 for D (5 bases). The CDR3 consists of 14 residues. Germline CDR1 is SGHNT and CDR2 is YYREEE (reference sequence). V shed 4 bases and J shed 0 bases, with 10 bases lying between them. Full variable domain (remainder filled in from reference TRBV5-4 and TRBJ1-1): ETGVTQSPTHLIKTRGQQVTLRCSSQSGHNTVSWYQQALGQGPQFIFQYYREEENGRGNFPPRFSGLQFPNYSSELNVNALELDDSALYLCASSPLTVNTEAFFGQGTRLTVV.

The chain joins TRBV29-1 to TRBJ2-2; 11 positions match TRBD1. The CDR3 contains 14 residues. V shed 4 bases, J shed 4 bases, and the junction held 2 bases outside the gene matches. Per germline, CDR1 SQVTM and CDR2 ANQGSEA. CDR3 sequence (DNA): TGCAGCGTTGGGGGACAGGGGGTCACCGGGGAGCTGTTTTTT. Residues: CSVGGQGVTGELFF.

This clone was observed once. This chain uses TRBV19 with TRBJ2-5; 7 bases are a match to TRBD2. This CDR3 is 14 amino acids long. Germline trimming cut 3 bases from V and 4 bases from J; bases unmatched to any gene: 5. The germline V gene encodes CDR1 LNHDA and CDR2 SQIVND (reference sequence). CDR3 DNA sequence: TGTGCCAGTAGTATCTCTACGGGGGGAGAGACCCAGTACTTC. As protein: CASSISTGGETQYF.

The chain links TRBV7-2 to TRBJ2-7; 7 bases match TRBD2. V gave up 5 bases and J gave up 4 bases; unmatched junction bases: 5. Per the germline V gene, CDR1 is SGHTA and CDR2 is FQGNSA. The CDR3 runs to 13 residues. The CDR3 region has the DNA TGTGCCAGCAGCCCCGGACTAGGGTACGAGCAGTACTTC. This gives the protein CASSPGLGYEQYF.

CDR3 loop: CASSLNGQQLFF. The CDR3 bases are TGTGCCAGCAGCTTAAATGGGCAACAACTGTTTTTT. This sequence joins TRBV11-1 and TRBJ1-4; D remains ambiguous. Trimming removed 2 bases at V and 12 bases at J, with 10 bases between. The CDR3 is 12 residues long. Germline loops: CDR1 SGHAT, CDR2 FQDESV (reference sequence).

A few counts support this clone. The chain joins TRBV19 to TRBJ1-1; maybe TRBD1 (6 bases). The ends were cut back, 7 bases at V and 9 bases at J, with 18 bases in the middle. The CDR3 has 13 amino acids. Looked up from germline, CDR1 is LNHDA and CDR2 is SQIVND (reference sequence). The CDR3 nucleotides read TGTGCCAGTACCCCGACAGGCCGACCTAAAGCTTTCTTT. This codes for CASTPTGRPKAFF.

This chain links TRBV21-1 with TRBJ2-3; no check of the table's D call, TRBD2, against the DNA was made. TRBV21-1 is a known pseudogene. The CDR3 runs to 16 residues. CDR3 loop: CASSRTKPSYTDTQYF. CDR3 DNA sequence: TGTGCCAGCAGCAGGACTAAACCCTCATACACAGATACGCAGTATTTT.

The chain recombines TRBV6-1 with TRBJ2-7, with 7 bases matching TRBD1. The V and J ends lost 4 bases and 1 base, in that order; junction bases with no gene match: 7. Looked up from germline, CDR1 is MNHNS and CDR2 is SASEGT. The CDR3 is made up of 15 amino acids. CDR3 sequence: CASSVEVGQSYEQYF. CDR3 coding DNA: TGTGCCAGCAGTGTAGAGGTGGGACAGTCCTACGAGCAGTACTTC.

On this clone: Germline is not matched at one junction end, which may reflect a read error. CDR3 nucleotides: TGTGCCACCAGCAGAGATGGGGAGCACCAAGAGCCCCAGTACTTC. As protein: CATSRDGEHQEPQYF. The chain links TRBV15 to TRBJ2-5; D might be TRBD2 (5 bases). CDR3 length: 15 amino acids. Looked up from germline, CDR1 is LNHNV and CDR2 is YYDKDF (reference sequence).

The rearrangement uses TRBV4-1 and TRBJ2-1; D remains unclear. V dropped 3 bases and J dropped 6 bases, with 9 bases sitting between them. The V gene's germline CDR1 is MGHRA and CDR2 YSYEKL. The CDR3 extends over 13 amino acids. CDR3 bases: TGCGCCAGCAGCCACGAGACGGGCAATGAGCAGTTCTTC. As protein: CASSHETGNEQFF.

This clone was recorded a few times. This rearrangement joins TRBV28 to TRBJ2-3; 14 bases agree with TRBD2. This CDR3 region has 16 residues. The trim removed 6 bases at V and 6 bases at J, leaving 8 bases unmatched. Looked up from germline, CDR1 is MDHEN and CDR2 is SYDVKM. DNA of the CDR3: TGTGCCAGCAGGGCGCGGACTAGCGGGAGGAGGGATACGCAGTATTTT. Amino acid sequence: CASRARTSGRRDTQYF. The full variable domain, in which reference TRBV28 and TRBJ2-3 provide the parts outside the CDR3, is DVKVTQSSRYLVKRTGEKVFLECVQDMDHENMFWYRQDPGLGLRLIYFSYDVKMKEKGDIPEGYSVSREKKERFSLILESASTNQTSMYLCASRARTSGRRDTQYFGPGTRLTVL.

The V and J genes are TRBV6-5 and TRBJ2-7, with D possibly being TRBD1 (5 bases). CDR3 length: 14 amino acids. Germline lookup yields CDR1 MNHEY and CDR2 SVGAGI. V shed 6 bases and J shed 1 base, with 13 bases lying between them. In DNA, the CDR3 is TGTGCCAGCAGCTCCCCGACAGATTCCTACGAGCAGTACTTC. This encodes CASSSPTDSYEQYF.

V gene TRBV7-8 combines with J gene TRBJ2-3, with a weak D call TRBD1 (6 bases). The CDR3 sequence is 17 residues long. V lost 4 bases and J lost 2, with 19 bases in between. The germline V gene encodes CDR1 SGHVS and CDR2 FQNEAQ. For the CDR3, the DNA is TGTGCCAGCAGCTCTCTCAGGGGATGGGGCCTCACAGATACGCAGTATTTT. It is translated as CASSSLRGWGLTDTQYF.

The chain employs TRBV4-1 and TRBJ1-2; D gene ambiguous. Germline loops: CDR1 MGHRA, CDR2 YSYEKL. The V end lost 3 bases, the J end lost 4 bases, and 6 bases lay between the germline ends. The CDR3 length is 12 residues. The DNA of the CDR3 is TGCGCCAGCAGCCACCGAGGCTATGGCTACACCTTC. Translated, it gives CASSHRGYGYTF.

The chain recombines TRBV2 with TRBJ2-1; 7 nucleotides align to TRBD2. This CDR3 is built from 13 residues. Trimming at V came to 7 bases and at J to 7 bases, leaving 7 bases not matched to a gene. CDR1 is SNHLY and CDR2 is FYNNEI in the germline V gene. CDR3 amino acids: CASIIGGGNEQFF. The DNA for the CDR3 is TGTGCCAGCATCATCGGGGGAGGGAATGAGCAGTTCTTC.